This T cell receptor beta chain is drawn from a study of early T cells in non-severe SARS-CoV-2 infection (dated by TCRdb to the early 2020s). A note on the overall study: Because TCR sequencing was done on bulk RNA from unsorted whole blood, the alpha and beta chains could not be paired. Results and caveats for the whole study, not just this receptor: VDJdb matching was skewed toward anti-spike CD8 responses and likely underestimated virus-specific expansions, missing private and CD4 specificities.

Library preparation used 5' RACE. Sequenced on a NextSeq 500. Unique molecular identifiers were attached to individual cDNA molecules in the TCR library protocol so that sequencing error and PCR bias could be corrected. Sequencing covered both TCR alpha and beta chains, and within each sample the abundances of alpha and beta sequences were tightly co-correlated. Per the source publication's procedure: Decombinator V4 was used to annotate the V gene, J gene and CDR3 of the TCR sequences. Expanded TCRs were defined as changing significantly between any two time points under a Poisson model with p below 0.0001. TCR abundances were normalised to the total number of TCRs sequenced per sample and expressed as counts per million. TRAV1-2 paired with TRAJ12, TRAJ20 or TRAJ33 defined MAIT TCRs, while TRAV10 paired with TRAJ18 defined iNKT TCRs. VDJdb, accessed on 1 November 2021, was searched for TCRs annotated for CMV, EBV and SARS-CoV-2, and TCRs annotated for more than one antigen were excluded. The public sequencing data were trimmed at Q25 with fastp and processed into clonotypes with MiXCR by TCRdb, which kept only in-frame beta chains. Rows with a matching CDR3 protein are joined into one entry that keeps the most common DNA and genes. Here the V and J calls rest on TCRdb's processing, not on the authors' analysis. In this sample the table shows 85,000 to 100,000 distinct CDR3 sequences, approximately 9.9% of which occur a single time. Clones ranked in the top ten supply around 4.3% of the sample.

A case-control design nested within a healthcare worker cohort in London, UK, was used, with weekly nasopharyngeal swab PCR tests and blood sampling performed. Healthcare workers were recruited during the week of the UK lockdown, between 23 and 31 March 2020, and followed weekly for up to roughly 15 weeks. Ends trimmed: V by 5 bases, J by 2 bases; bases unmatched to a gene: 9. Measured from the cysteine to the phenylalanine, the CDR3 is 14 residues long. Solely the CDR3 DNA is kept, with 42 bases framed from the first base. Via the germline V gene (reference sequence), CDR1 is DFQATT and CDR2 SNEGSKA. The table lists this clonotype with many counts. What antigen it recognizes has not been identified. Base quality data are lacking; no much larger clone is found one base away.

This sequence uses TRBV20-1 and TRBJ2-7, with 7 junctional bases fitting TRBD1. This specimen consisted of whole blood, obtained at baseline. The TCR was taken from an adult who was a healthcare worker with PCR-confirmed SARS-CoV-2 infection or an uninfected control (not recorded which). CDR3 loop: CSACPPGTAYEQYF. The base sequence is TGCAGTGCTTGCCCTCCCGGGACAGCCTACGAGCAGTACTTC.